The rows below give T cell receptor beta chains drawn from one sample of a study of PD-1 blockade in classical Hodgkin lymphoma. The data were produced by immunoSEQ multiplex PCR, yet TCRdb's version contains in-frame clones alone and is incomplete. The sample holds around 18,000 clones; about three quarters are singletons and the top ten take 2% to 2.5%. The starting material was CD4+ T cells from blood, obtained before the fourth cycle of nivolumab. Receptor source: a human donor with classical Hodgkin lymphoma. CDR3s include the opening cysteine and the closing phenylalanine or tryptophan. The D gene is left open where the match is weak. Only part of the rows carry a size: once, few, many, or a class if the clone is expanded.

few	TRBV5-6	.	TRBJ2-5	TGTGCCAGCAGCTTGGATTCCGGGGAGACCCAGTACTTC	CASSLDSGETQYF
few	TRBV7-9	.	TRBJ1-5	TGTGCCAGCAGCTTGGCCCCCCGAGGCAGTACCCAGCATTTT	CASSLAPRGSTQHF
.	TRBV5-6	.	TRBJ2-3	TGTGCCAGCAGCTACCCGGGACACCGCACAGATACGCAGTATTTT	CASSYPGHRTDTQYF
.	TRBV5-1	.	TRBJ2-3	TGCGCCAGCAGCTTTCGGACAAGGGGCCCAGATACGCAGTATTTT	CASSFRTRGPDTQYF
.	TRBV7-2	TRBD2	TRBJ2-3	TGTGCCAGCAGCTTTGCTAGCGGGAAAACGTCAGATACGCAGTATTTT	CASSFASGKTSDTQYF
few	TRBV28	.	TRBJ2-5	TGTGCCAGCAGTTTAAGGCTAGCCCTGATAGAGACCCAGTACTTC	CASSLRLALIETQYF
.	TRBV5-6	TRBD2	TRBJ2-3	TGTGCCAGCAGTTTTGTGGGACTAGCGGGGGGGACAGATACGCAGTATTTT	CASSFVGLAGGTDTQYF
.	TRBV18	.	TRBJ1-6	TGTGCCAGCTCACCGAATGGGGCAGGGTCAAATTCACCCCTCCACTTT	CASSPNGAGSNSPLHF
.	TRBV18	TRBD1	TRBJ2-5	TGTGCCAGCTCACCAGACTACAGGGGATACGAGACCCAGTACTTC	CASSPDYRGYETQYF
once	TRBV11-3	.	TRBJ2-6	TGTGCCAGCAGCTCGGACGGACGCTCTGGGGCCAACGTCCTGACTTTC	CASSSDGRSGANVLTF
.	TRBV28	.	TRBJ2-5	TGTGCCAGCAGCACGCCTCAACCACGGCAAGAGACCCAGTACTTC	CASSTPQPRQETQYF
.	TRBV9	TRBD2	TRBJ2-3	TGTGCCAGCAGCGTAGTGCTAGCGGGAGAATTGGATACGCAGTATTTT	CASSVVLAGELDTQYF
.	TRBV7-6	TRBD2	TRBJ2-7	TGTGCCAGCAGCGCCGTGGCCCGTAGCGGGAGGGTCTACGAGCAGTACTTC	CASSAVARSGRVYEQYF
.	TRBV6-6	.	TRBJ2-3	TGTGCCAGCAGCCGAACTCAGGACGCAGATACGCAGTATTTT	CASSRTQDADTQYF
.	TRBV11-3	TRBD2	TRBJ2-1	TGTGCCAGCAGCTTAAGCGGGGAGTCCTACAATGAGCAGTTCTTC	CASSLSGESYNEQFF
.	TRBV18	TRBD2	TRBJ2-3	TGTGCCAGCTCACCACGACCCAGCGGGATCACAGATACGCAGTATTTT	CASSPRPSGITDTQYF
few	TRBV29-1	TRBD2	TRBJ2-1	TGCAGCGTTTTGACTAGCGGGACATACAATGAGCAGTTCTTC	CSVLTSGTYNEQFF
.	TRBV4-1	.	TRBJ1-1	TGCGCCAGCAGCCAATCTCCGACAGGTTCAAGGAACACTGAAGCTTTCTTT	CASSQSPTGSRNTEAFF
.	TRBV20-1	.	TRBJ2-3	TGCAGTGCTCGTGTCTACGATACGCAGTATTTT	CSARVYDTQYF
.	TRBV9	TRBD2	TRBJ2-3	TGTGCCAGCAGCCCGGCGTTGGCGGGAGGGGCAGATACGCAGTATTTT	CASSPALAGGADTQYF
.	TRBV9	TRBD2	TRBJ2-7	TGTGCCAGCAGCGTGGCTAGCGGGAGTTTCTACGAGCAGTACTTC	CASSVASGSFYEQYF
.	TRBV5-1	.	TRBJ1-1	TGCGCCAGCAGCTTTAGGGGGTCGGGTATCGGGACGAACACTGAAGCTTTCTTT	CASSFRGSGIGTNTEAFF
.	TRBV28	.	TRBJ1-2	TGTGCCAGCAGTTTAGGACATAGGATAGCGGGCTACACCTTC	CASSLGHRIAGYTF
.	TRBV6-6	.	TRBJ2-5	TGTGCCAGCAGCCAAAGAGGCAGGGGAGAGACCCAGTACTTC	CASSQRGRGETQYF
.	TRBV6-1	.	TRBJ2-3	TGTGCCAGCCGACAGTCCACAGATACGCAGTATTTT	CASRQSTDTQYF
.	TRBV19	.	TRBJ1-5	TGTGCCAGTCTCCAGGCCCCTTATCAGCCCCAGCATTTT	CASLQAPYQPQHF
.	TRBV28	TRBD1	TRBJ1-5	TGTGCCAGCGGGACAGAGGTACAGCCCCAGCATTTT	CASGTEVQPQHF
once	TRBV28	.	TRBJ1-5	TGTGCCATCACCGAGTATAGCAATCAGCCCCAGCATTTT	CAITEYSNQPQHF
few	TRBV19	TRBD1	TRBJ1-1	TGTGCCAGTAGTATGGCCGGGACAGCCTCTTGGGTGAACACTGAAGCTTTCTTT	CASSMAGTASWVNTEAFF
.	TRBV18	TRBD2	TRBJ2-2	TGTGCCAGCTCACGTGCCCCGGGGGGGCGTACCGGGGAGCTGTTTTTT	CASSRAPGGRTGELFF
once	TRBV5-6	.	TRBJ1-1	TGTGCCAGCAGCGGGGACTTCCAAACGAACACTGAAGCTTTCTTT	CASSGDFQTNTEAFF
.	TRBV30	.	TRBJ1-4	TGTGCCTTAGAGGGAGGGTACGGTGAAAAACTGTTTTTT	CALEGGYGEKLFF
.	TRBV5-4	.	TRBJ1-4	TGTGCCAGCAGCTTGGGGGGAAGTGGAGAAAAACTGTTTTTT	CASSLGGSGEKLFF
few	TRBV19	.	TRBJ1-5	TGTGCCAGTAGCCGTCCAGGGAACAATCAGCCCCAGCATTTT	CASSRPGNNQPQHF
.	TRBV19	TRBD1	TRBJ1-5	TGTGCCAGTAGTATAGTCGGGACAGGGGTATCCAATCAGCCCCAGCATTTT	CASSIVGTGVSNQPQHF
once	TRBV2	.	TRBJ2-1	TGTGCCAGCAGCAAACTCCCAAGCGCCAACAATGAGCAGTTCTTC	CASSKLPSANNEQFF
few	TRBV4-1	TRBD1	TRBJ2-7	TGCGCCAGCAGCGGCCGGACAGGGTCCTACGAGCAGTACTTC	CASSGRTGSYEQYF
.	TRBV5-1	.	TRBJ1-1	TGCGCCAGCAGCCCCCGGGGCAGGGAGAACACTGAAGCTTTCTTT	CASSPRGRENTEAFF
few	TRBV7-7	.	TRBJ2-1	TGTGCTAGCCGCACGAAACGGGATGACTCCTACAATGAGCAGTTCTTC	CASRTKRDDSYNEQFF
.	TRBV2	.	TRBJ2-2	TGTGCCAGGGGGACGGGTTCTGATTCCGGGGAGCTGTTTTTT	CARGTGSDSGELFF
.	TRBV6-5	.	TRBJ1-2	TGTGCCAGCAGTAAAGGGGAAAACCTTTATGGCTACACCTTC	CASSKGENLYGYTF
.	TRBV11-3	TRBD2	TRBJ2-1	TGTGCCAGCAGCTTAGCGGGGGGTCCCGGCAGCGAGCAGTTCTTC	CASSLAGGPGSEQFF
.	TRBV18	TRBD1	TRBJ2-1	TGTGCCAGCTCAAAAACCTTAGGACAGGGGGCCATGGGCGAGCAGTTCTTC	CASSKTLGQGAMGEQFF
.	TRBV7-6	.	TRBJ1-5	TGTGCCAGCAGCTTAGAGGCGGGGGGAGGAGGCCAGCCCCAGCATTTT	CASSLEAGGGGQPQHF
few	TRBV28	.	TRBJ1-5	TGTGCCAGCAGTTTAAGTCAGCAGGGCCATTGGCCCCAGCATTTT	CASSLSQQGHWPQHF
.	TRBV14	.	TRBJ1-6	TGTGCCAGCAGCCATTGGGTGAGGGTAACCTATAATTCACCCCTCCACTTT	CASSHWVRVTYNSPLHF
.	TRBV5-4	.	TRBJ1-2	TGTGCCAGCAGCGTTCCGGGACCAGCTAACTATGGCTACACCTTC	CASSVPGPANYGYTF
few	TRBV6-5	TRBD1	TRBJ1-2	TGTGCCAGCAGTTACGGGACAGACTATGGCTACACCTTC	CASSYGTDYGYTF
once	TRBV4-1	TRBD1	TRBJ2-6	TGCGCCAGCAGCCATCCTAGACAGGGCGCGGCTGGGGCCAACGTCCTGACTTTC	CASSHPRQGAAGANVLTF
.	TRBV7-8	.	TRBJ2-7	TGTGCCAGCAGCTTTAGGGGCGAGCAGTACTTC	CASSFRGEQYF
.	TRBV29-1	TRBD2	TRBJ2-3	TGCAGCGTTGGGACTAGCGCTTTTTTTAGCACAGATACGCAGTATTTT	CSVGTSAFFSTDTQYF
.	TRBV15	.	TRBJ1-6	TGTGCCACCAGCAGAGATAGCAGCAAGGGGAATTCACCCCTCCACTTT	CATSRDSSKGNSPLHF
.	TRBV6-5	.	TRBJ1-3	TGTGCCAGCAGTTACGGAGGGGCGGTGGGAAACACCATATATTTT	CASSYGGAVGNTIYF
.	TRBV7-9	TRBD2	TRBJ2-5	TGTGCCAGCAGCAAGGCAGCACCGGGACTAGCGAGGCAAGAGACCCAGTACTTC	CASSKAAPGLARQETQYF
.	TRBV14	.	TRBJ1-5	TGTGCCAGCAGCCAAGGACAGAATCAGCCCCAGCATTTT	CASSQGQNQPQHF
few	TRBV4-1	.	TRBJ1-6	TGCGCCAGCAGCCAAGAGAGACCGCATTCACCCCTCCACTTT	CASSQERPHSPLHF
.	TRBV7-2	.	TRBJ1-2	TGTGCCAGCAGCCCCCTTGAAGGGTATCATGGCTACACCTTC	CASSPLEGYHGYTF